Below are 32 T cell receptor beta chains sequenced from a single sample in a study of CD8+ T cells in alopecia areata. Following extraction, RNA underwent reverse transcription to cDNA, which served as the sequencing template. Some clones are missing from TCRdb's copy, which holds only in-frame ones; the method was immunoSEQ multiplex PCR. The sample records 95,000 to 110,000 clones, roughly half being singletons. The material sequenced was CD4+ T cells sorted from blood. The receptors originated from a human donor in good health.

The chain joins TRBV29-1 to TRBJ2-5; 9 bases line up with TRBD1. V lost 6 bases and J lost 3; bases outside the gene matches: 8. Germline values: CDR1 SQVTM, CDR2 ANQGSEA. The CDR3 is made up of 14 amino acids. CDR3 amino acids: CSVARDREKETQYF. The CDR3 DNA sequence: TGCAGCGTGGCCCGGGACAGGGAAAAAGAGACCCAGTACTTC.

This rearrangement joins TRBV4-3 to TRBJ2-3; unclear D gene. CDR1 and CDR2 from the germline V gene are LGHNA and YSLEER. The CDR3 runs to 14 residues. Trimming left V 3 bases short and J 3 bases short, with 10 bases between. Here the CDR3 DNA reads TGCGCCAGCAGCCACGCTACCCCAACAGATACGCAGTATTTT. Its protein product is CASSHATPTDTQYF.

The V call is TRBV30, the J call TRBJ1-5; D might be TRBD1 (5 bases). V was clipped by 5 bases and J by 8 bases, with 16 bases between them. This CDR3 has 13 amino acids. CDR1 and CDR2 from the germline V gene are GTSNPN and SVGIG (reference sequence). The CDR3 nucleotides are TGTGCCTGGTCCCAGAGGGGCGCAGAGCCCCAGCATTTT. This encodes CAWSQRGAEPQHF.

V is TRBV9 and J is TRBJ1-6; no definite D call. CDR3 length: 15 amino acids. The V gene lost 0 bases and the J gene lost 8 bases, with 12 bases spanning the gap. Germline V gene sequence: CDR1 SGDLS, CDR2 YYNGEE. In nucleotides, the CDR3 is TGTGCCAGCAGCGTAGGACGGCCTGGGGATTCACCCCTCCACTTT. It specifies CASSVGRPGDSPLHF.

This clone was detected only a few times. The gene calls are TRBV29-1 and TRBJ2-2, with 7 bases that match TRBD1. The germline V gene has CDR1 SQVTM and CDR2 ANQGSEA. The CDR3 totals 12 residues. The DNA of the CDR3 is TGCAGTGGGACAGTGAACACCGGGGAGCTGTTTTTT. This codes for CSGTVNTGELFF.

The chain uses TRBV4-3 and TRBJ2-2; no reliable D call. The CDR3 is 15 residues long. Germline-derived CDR1 and CDR2 are LGHNA and YSLEER. Trimming removed 1 base from V and 6 bases from J, with 12 bases in between. DNA for the CDR3: TGCGCCAGCAGCCAAGGACTTAGGGTTCCCGGGGAGCTGTTTTTT. Protein product: CASSQGLRVPGELFF.

Turning to this clone: A much larger clone is a single base away; this may be a read error. V and J are TRBV5-1 and TRBJ2-1; 16 bases are a match to TRBD2. CDR1 is SGHRS, CDR2 YFSETQ, per germline. After removal of 3 bases from V and 8 bases from J, the junction contained 5 bases not matched to a gene. The CDR3 loop spans 16 amino acids. In DNA, the CDR3 is TGCGCCAGCAGCTCGGGACTAGCGGGGGGGCCCGATGAGCAGTTCTTC. This sequence encodes CASSSGLAGGPDEQFF.

The CDR3, as DNA: TGTGCCAGCAGCTTTTGGGGGCGACTGAACACTGAAGCTTTCTTT. Translating it yields CASSFWGRLNTEAFF. This chain connects TRBV5-6 to TRBJ1-1; a weak D match, TRBD1 (6 bases). The V end was cut by 2 bases, the J end by 0 bases, with 11 bases between. The CDR3 runs 15 residues. In germline, CDR1 is SGHDT, CDR2 YYEEEE.

This clone was seen at least ten times. J is TRBJ2-1 and V is TRBV5-4; D not resolved. This CDR3 comprises 12 residues. Germline-derived CDR1 and CDR2 are SGHNT and YYREEE (reference sequence). V shed 4 bases and J shed 5 bases, with 7 bases lying between them. The CDR3 region is CASSAINNEQFF. The CDR3 DNA reads TGTGCCAGCAGCGCCATTAACAATGAGCAGTTCTTC.

The chain recombines TRBV5-1 with TRBJ2-3; 8 bases map to TRBD1. Germline V lookup: CDR1 SGHRS, CDR2 YFSETQ. Trimming removed 0 bases from V and 4 bases from J; junction bases left unmatched: 7. The CDR3 runs to 16 residues. The CDR3: CASSLADRGSPDTQYF. Written as DNA, the CDR3 is TGCGCCAGCAGCTTGGCTGACAGGGGCTCCCCAGATACGCAGTATTTT.

This chain uses TRBV29-1 with TRBJ2-7; D possibly corresponds to TRBD2 (7 bases). V was trimmed by 6 bases and J by 6 bases, leaving 24 bases between them. The CDR3 spans 15 residues. Germline V gives CDR1 SQVTM, CDR2 ANQGSEA. The CDR3 spells CSVPEAGGRLCEQYF. In DNA, the CDR3 is TGCAGCGTCCCCGAGGCCGGGGGGCGGTTGTGCGAGCAGTACTTC.

This chain joins TRBV7-3 and TRBJ2-2; D is unresolved. Germline V CDR1 and CDR2: SGHTA, FQGTGA. V was shortened by 2 bases and J by 8 bases, with 6 bases between the two germline ends. The CDR3 is made up of 12 amino acids. The CDR3 DNA reads as TGTGCCAGCAGCTTAGGCCTGGGGGAGCTGTTTTTT. Translated, it gives CASSLGLGELFF.

The CDR3 is CASSSQGQGGTGELFF. CDR3 DNA: TGTGCCAGCAGTTCCCAAGGACAGGGAGGCACCGGGGAGCTGTTTTTT. The chain employs TRBV28 and TRBJ2-2, with 8 bases that match TRBD1. The CDR3 extends over 16 amino acids. Germline loops: CDR1 MDHEN, CDR2 SYDVKM. The V segment lost 4 bases and the J segment 4 bases; nucleotides outside the gene matches: 8.

This clone was picked up one time. This sequence joins TRBV18 and TRBJ1-2, with D unresolved. V was pared by 5 bases and J by 4 bases, with 11 bases between. CDR1 is KGHSH, CDR2 LQKENI, per germline. The CDR3 is 13 amino acids. CDR3 DNA: TGTGCCAGCTCAGAAGAAAGGGCCTATGGCTACACCTTC. This encodes CASSEERAYGYTF.

This clone was detected a few times. This chain joins TRBV7-3 and TRBJ1-1, with 7 bases aligning to TRBD1. Losses at the gene ends were 4 bases for V and 3 bases for J; bases not matched to a gene: 2. This CDR3 is 13 amino acids long. Germline-derived CDR1 and CDR2 are SGHTA and FQGTGA. Here the CDR3 reads CASSYRGDTEAFF. The CDR3 coding sequence is TGTGCCAGCAGCTACAGGGGAGACACTGAAGCTTTCTTT.

The V gene is TRBV5-1, the J gene TRBJ1-6; 9 positions match TRBD1. After removal of 7 bases from V and 7 bases from J, the junction contained 3 bases not matched to a gene. Germline V gene sequence: CDR1 SGHRS, CDR2 YFSETQ. CDR3 length: 13 residues. This CDR3 is CASQGQGNSPLHF. The CDR3 nucleotides read TGCGCCAGCCAAGGACAGGGGAATTCACCCCTCCACTTT.

The chain uses TRBV30 and TRBJ2-7, with 7 bases lining up with TRBD1. Germline CDR1 reads GTSNPN; CDR2 reads SVGIG (reference sequence). CDR3 length equals 13 residues. Germline trimming cut 2 bases from V and 7 bases from J; bases unmatched to any gene: 8. The CDR3 coding sequence is TGTGCCTGGAGTAGACAGGGTTTGAGGGAGCAGTACTTC. It translates to CAWSRQGLREQYF.

J is TRBJ1-2 and V is TRBV27, with no clear D. Trimming removed 4 bases from V and 0 bases from J, with 6 bases in between. Germline values: CDR1 MNHEY, CDR2 SMNVEV (reference sequence). The CDR3 is made up of 13 amino acids. The CDR3 loop is CASSSGTNYGYTF. DNA of the CDR3: TGTGCCAGCAGTTCCGGAACTAACTATGGCTACACCTTC.

The rearrangement links TRBV29-1 to TRBJ1-5; D remains ambiguous. Germline lookup yields CDR1 SQVTM and CDR2 ANQGSEA. The CDR3 extends over 13 amino acids. Trimming took off 4 bases at V and 3 bases at J, with 10 bases between the two ends. The CDR3 loop is CSVAGQLNQPQHF. CDR3 bases: TGCAGCGTTGCCGGGCAGCTCAATCAGCCCCAGCATTTT.

This clone appeared many times. J is TRBJ2-1 and V is TRBV7-9; TRBD2 matches 7 bases. The CDR3 has 12 amino acids. CDR1 and CDR2 from the germline V gene are SEHNR and FQNEAQ (reference sequence). V lost 3 bases to trimming and J lost 10 bases; unmatched junction nucleotides: 3. The CDR3 is CASSFLLAEQFF. CDR3 DNA: TGTGCCAGCAGCTTCCTACTAGCGGAGCAGTTCTTC.

The chain links TRBV28 to TRBJ1-2; 9 nucleotides match TRBD1. Germline trimming cut 2 bases from V and 8 bases from J; bases unmatched to any gene: 6. CDR3 length: 14 residues. The germline V gene encodes CDR1 MDHEN and CDR2 SYDVKM. This CDR3 reads CASSLLGTGRGYTF. CDR3 sequence (DNA): TGTGCCAGCAGTTTACTCGGGACAGGGAGGGGCTACACCTTC.

This rearrangement joins TRBV2 to TRBJ2-5, with unresolved D. V was shortened by 7 bases and J by 1 base, with 7 bases between the two germline ends. Germline V gene lookup returns CDR1 SNHLY and CDR2 FYNNEI. This CDR3 has 12 amino acids. For the CDR3, the DNA is TGTGCCAGCACCTTAATCCAAGAGACCCAGTACTTC. Translated: CASTLIQETQYF.

This clone was counted only a few times. This chain joins TRBV5-5 and TRBJ2-3; D uncertain. CDR3 length equals 14 residues. CDR1 is SGHKS and CDR2 is YYEKEE in the germline V gene (reference sequence). The germline V and J ends were trimmed by 0 bases and 2 bases, with 7 bases remaining between them. CDR3 DNA sequence: TGTGCCAGCAGCTTGGACGGATACACAGATACGCAGTATTTT. Amino acid sequence: CASSLDGYTDTQYF.

This rearrangement joins TRBV28 to TRBJ2-1, with 8 bases lining up with TRBD2. Germline-derived CDR1 and CDR2 are MDHEN and SYDVKM. V shed 6 bases, J shed 3 bases, and the junction held 10 bases outside the gene matches. There are 16 residues in the CDR3. CDR3 amino acids: CASRPGGAGVYNEQFF. CDR3 DNA: TGTGCCAGCAGACCGGGGGGAGCGGGGGTCTACAATGAGCAGTTCTTC. Full variable domain (missing parts from reference TRBV28 and TRBJ2-1): DVKVTQSSRYLVKRTGEKVFLECVQDMDHENMFWYRQDPGLGLRLIYFSYDVKMKEKGDIPEGYSVSREKKERFSLILESASTNQTSMYLCASRPGGAGVYNEQFFGPGTRLTVL.

V and J are TRBV2 and TRBJ2-7; TRBD1 agrees at 10 bases. The length of the CDR3 is 15 residues. J was trimmed by 3 bases and V by 6 bases; bases with no gene match: 8. CDR1 is SNHLY, CDR2 FYNNEI, per germline. The CDR3 region has the DNA TGTGCCAGCAGAATCCCGGGACAGGGGTACTACGAGCAGTACTTC. Amino acid sequence: CASRIPGQGYYEQYF.

The gene calls are TRBV7-2 and TRBJ1-2; D remains ambiguous. The CDR3 is 14 amino acids. CDR1 SGHTA and CDR2 FQGNSA come from the germline V gene. Trimming took off 1 base at V and 8 bases at J, with 14 bases between the two ends. The CDR3 bases are TGTGCCAGCAGCTTAGATGCGGGGAAGAGAGGCTACACCTTC. As protein: CASSLDAGKRGYTF.

This clone has just a few counts. V gene TRBV6-6 combines with J gene TRBJ2-1; TRBD1 aligns across 9 bases. The ends lost 6 bases at V and 4 bases at J; junction bases unmatched: 4. The CDR3 consists of 14 residues. CDR1 and CDR2 from the germline V gene are MNHNY and SVGAGI (reference sequence). Here the CDR3 reads CASRAGQGYNEQFF. CDR3 sequence (DNA): TGTGCCAGCAGAGCGGGACAGGGATACAATGAGCAGTTCTTC.

The rearrangement uses TRBV2 and TRBJ1-2; possibly TRBD1 for D (5 bases). The CDR3 length is 14 residues. V lost 5 bases to trimming and J lost 2 bases, with 12 bases between them. The germline V gene has CDR1 SNHLY and CDR2 FYNNEI. CDR3 in amino acids: CASSFGQTNYGYTF. In DNA, the CDR3 is TGTGCCAGCAGTTTTGGACAAACCAACTATGGCTACACCTTC.

The rearrangement links TRBV20-1 to TRBJ2-7; D uncertain. V dropped 4 bases and J dropped 7 bases, with 8 bases sitting between them. Germline-derived CDR1 and CDR2 are DFQATT and SNEGSKA (reference sequence). This CDR3 has 10 residues. The CDR3 spells CSATYREQYF. CDR3 coding DNA: TGCAGTGCTACATACCGGGAGCAGTACTTC.

This clone was counted between two and nine times. The J gene is TRBJ1-3, the V gene TRBV7-2; D is unclear. This CDR3 region has 12 residues. Germline CDR1 and CDR2: SGHTA and FQGNSA. The V end was cut by 1 base, the J end by 16 bases, with 14 bases between. This chain's CDR3 is CASSLGATTPYF. CDR3 in DNA: TGTGCCAGCAGCTTAGGGGCGACGACGCCGTATTTT.

This clone showed up just once. The CDR3 nucleotides read TGTGCCAGCAGCTTGGCTCGCGGGGAGACCCAGTACTTC. Encoded protein: CASSLARGETQYF. The V gene is TRBV5-6, the J gene TRBJ2-5; tentative D call: TRBD2 (5 bases). Germline V gene lookup returns CDR1 SGHDT and CDR2 YYEEEE. CDR3 length: 13 residues. V was clipped by 0 bases and J by 5 bases, with 8 bases between them.

The V and J genes are TRBV5-1 and TRBJ1-2, with 9 bases fitting TRBD1. The CDR3 loop spans 15 amino acids. V trimming: 4 bases; J trimming: 6 bases; junction bases outside the gene matches: 10. Germline V gives CDR1 SGHRS, CDR2 YFSETQ. CDR3: CASSAGQGPYDGYTF. The DNA for the CDR3 is TGCGCCAGCAGCGCGGGACAGGGTCCCTATGATGGCTACACCTTC.